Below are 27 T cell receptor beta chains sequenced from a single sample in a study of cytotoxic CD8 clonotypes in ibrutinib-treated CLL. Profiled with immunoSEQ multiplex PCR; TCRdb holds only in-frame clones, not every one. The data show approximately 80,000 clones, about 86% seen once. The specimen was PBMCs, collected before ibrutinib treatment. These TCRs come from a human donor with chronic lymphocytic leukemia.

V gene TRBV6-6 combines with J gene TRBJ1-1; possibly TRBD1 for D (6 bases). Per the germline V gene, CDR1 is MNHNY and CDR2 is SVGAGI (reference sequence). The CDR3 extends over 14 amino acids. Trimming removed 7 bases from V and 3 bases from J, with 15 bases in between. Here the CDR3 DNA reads TGTGCCAGCAACAACCCCGGGGGGCACACTGAAGCTTTCTTT. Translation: CASNNPGGHTEAFF.

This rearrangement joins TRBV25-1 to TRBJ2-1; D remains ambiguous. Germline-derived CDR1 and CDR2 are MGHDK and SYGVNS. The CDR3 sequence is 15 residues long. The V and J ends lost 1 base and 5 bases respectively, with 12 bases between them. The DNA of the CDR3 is TGTGCCAGCAGTGAATTTTTTGGGGTAGACAATGAGCAGTTCTTC. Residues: CASSEFFGVDNEQFF.

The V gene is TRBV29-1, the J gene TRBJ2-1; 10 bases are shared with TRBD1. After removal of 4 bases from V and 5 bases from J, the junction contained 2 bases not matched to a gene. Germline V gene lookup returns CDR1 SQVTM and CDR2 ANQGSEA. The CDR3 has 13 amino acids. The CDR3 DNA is TGCAGCGTTGGGGACAGGGGTCACAATGAGCAGTTCTTC. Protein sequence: CSVGDRGHNEQFF.

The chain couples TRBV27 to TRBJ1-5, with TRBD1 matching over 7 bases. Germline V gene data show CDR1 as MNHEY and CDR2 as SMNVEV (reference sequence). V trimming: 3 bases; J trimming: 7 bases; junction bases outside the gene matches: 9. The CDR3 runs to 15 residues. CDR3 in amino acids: CASSFADRAGQPQHF. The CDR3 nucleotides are TGTGCCAGCAGTTTTGCCGACAGGGCAGGACAGCCCCAGCATTTT.

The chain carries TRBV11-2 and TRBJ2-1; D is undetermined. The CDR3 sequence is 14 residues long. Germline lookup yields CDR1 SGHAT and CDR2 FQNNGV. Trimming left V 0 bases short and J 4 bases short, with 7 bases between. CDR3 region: CASSLERAYNEQFF. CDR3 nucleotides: TGTGCCAGCAGCTTAGAACGGGCATACAATGAGCAGTTCTTC.

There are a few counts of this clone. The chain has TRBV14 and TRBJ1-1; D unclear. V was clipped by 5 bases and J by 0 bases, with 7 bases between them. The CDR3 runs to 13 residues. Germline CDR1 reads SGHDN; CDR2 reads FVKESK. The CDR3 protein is CASSTDMNTEAFF. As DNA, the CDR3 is TGTGCCAGCAGCACAGATATGAACACTGAAGCTTTCTTT.

CDR3 loop: CTSTPLRVRWRVGGTQYF. For the CDR3, the DNA is TGCACCAGCACCCCCCTGCGGGTGAGGTGGCGGGTCGGGGGGACCCAGTACTTC. The chain employs TRBV1 and TRBJ2-5; TRBD2, as called in the table, went unchecked against the DNA. TRBV1 is a known pseudogene. This CDR3 is built from 18 residues.

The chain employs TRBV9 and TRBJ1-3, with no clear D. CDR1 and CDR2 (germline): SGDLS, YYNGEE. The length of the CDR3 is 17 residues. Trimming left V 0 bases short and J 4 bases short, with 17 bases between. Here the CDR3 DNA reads TGTGCCAGCAGCGTAGCTACTGACCCGTTCTGGGGAAACACCATATATTTT. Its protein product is CASSVATDPFWGNTIYF.

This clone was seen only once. The CDR3 protein is CATERVRSGANVLTF. As DNA, the CDR3 is TGTGCTACAGAGCGCGTACGATCTGGGGCCAACGTCCTGACTTTC. The chain uses TRBV7-7 and TRBJ2-6; D gene ambiguous. Germline V CDR1 and CDR2: SSHAT, FNYEAQ (reference sequence). The CDR3 sequence is 15 residues long.

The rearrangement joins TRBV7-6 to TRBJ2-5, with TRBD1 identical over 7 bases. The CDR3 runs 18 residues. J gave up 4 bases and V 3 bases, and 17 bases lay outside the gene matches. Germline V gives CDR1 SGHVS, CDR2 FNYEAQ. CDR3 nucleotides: TGTGCCAGCAGCTTCATAGCCCCGGACAGGTGGGGGCCAGAGACCCAGTACTTC. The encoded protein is CASSFIAPDRWGPETQYF.

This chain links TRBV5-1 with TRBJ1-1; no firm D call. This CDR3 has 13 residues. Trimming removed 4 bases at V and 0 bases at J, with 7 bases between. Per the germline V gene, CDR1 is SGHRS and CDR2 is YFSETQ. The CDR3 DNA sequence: TGCGCCAGCAGCCCCCGGCTGAACACTGAAGCTTTCTTT. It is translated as CASSPRLNTEAFF.

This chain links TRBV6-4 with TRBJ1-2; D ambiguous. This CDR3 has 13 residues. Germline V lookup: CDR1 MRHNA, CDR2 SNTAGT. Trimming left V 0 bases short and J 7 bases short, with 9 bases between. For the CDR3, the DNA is TGTGCCAGCAGTGACTCAGGCGGGATTGGCTACACCTTC. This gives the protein CASSDSGGIGYTF.

CDR3 amino acids: CASSSQGQLDYGYTF. CDR3 nucleotide sequence: TGTGCCAGCAGCTCCCAAGGACAGCTAGACTATGGCTACACCTTC. The V and J genes are TRBV7-2 and TRBJ1-2, with a tentative D call TRBD1 (6 bases). The CDR3 has 15 amino acids. Germline V gene sequence: CDR1 SGHTA, CDR2 FQGNSA. V was clipped by 4 bases and J by 3 bases, with 15 bases between them.

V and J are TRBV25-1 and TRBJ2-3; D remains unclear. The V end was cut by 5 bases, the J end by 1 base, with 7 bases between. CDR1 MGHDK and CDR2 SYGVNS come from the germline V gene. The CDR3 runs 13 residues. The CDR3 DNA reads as TGTGCCAGCAGTCGAGGTCGCACAGATACGCAGTATTTT. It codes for CASSRGRTDTQYF.

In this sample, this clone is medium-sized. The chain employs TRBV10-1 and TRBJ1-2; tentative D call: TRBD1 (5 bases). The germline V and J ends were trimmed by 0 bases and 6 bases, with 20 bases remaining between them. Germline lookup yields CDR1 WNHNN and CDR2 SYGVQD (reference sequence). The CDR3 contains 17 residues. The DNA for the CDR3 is TGCGCCAGCAGTGAGTCGTTGGGACTCAACCTAAGCGATGGCTACACCTTC. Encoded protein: CASSESLGLNLSDGYTF.

The CDR3 loop reads CAWSVGTSDRVTQPQHF. As DNA, the CDR3 is TGTGCCTGGAGTGTAGGAACGTCTGACAGGGTGACTCAGCCCCAGCATTTT. This chain links TRBV30 with TRBJ1-5; 7 nucleotides line up with TRBD1. The CDR3 contains 17 residues. The trim removed 0 bases at V and 6 bases at J, leaving 14 bases unmatched. Germline V gene lookup returns CDR1 GTSNPN and CDR2 SVGIG (reference sequence).

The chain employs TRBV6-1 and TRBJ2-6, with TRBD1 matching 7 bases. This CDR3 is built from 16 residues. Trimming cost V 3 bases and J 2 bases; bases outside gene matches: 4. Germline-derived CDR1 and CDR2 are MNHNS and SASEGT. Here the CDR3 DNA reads TGTGCCAGCAGTGACCAGGGGGAAACTGGGGCCAACGTCCTGACTTTC. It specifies CASSDQGETGANVLTF.

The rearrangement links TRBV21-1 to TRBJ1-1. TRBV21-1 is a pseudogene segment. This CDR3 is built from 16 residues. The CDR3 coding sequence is TGTGCCAGCAGAGAATCCATACTACACAATCGCACTGAAGCTTTCTTT. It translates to CASRESILHNRTEAFF.

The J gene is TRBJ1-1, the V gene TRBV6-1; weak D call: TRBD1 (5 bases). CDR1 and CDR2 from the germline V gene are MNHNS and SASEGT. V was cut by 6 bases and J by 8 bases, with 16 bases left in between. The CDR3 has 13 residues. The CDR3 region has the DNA TGTGCCAGCAGCATTCAAAGGGACGGGGAAGCTTTCTTT. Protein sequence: CASSIQRDGEAFF.

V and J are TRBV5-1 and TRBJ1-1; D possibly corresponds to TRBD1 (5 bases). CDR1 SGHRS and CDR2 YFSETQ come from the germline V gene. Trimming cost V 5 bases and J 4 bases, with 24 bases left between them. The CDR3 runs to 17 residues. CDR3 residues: CASRVLGAMPFGTEAFF. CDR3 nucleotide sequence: TGCGCCAGCAGGGTACTTGGGGCGATGCCTTTCGGCACTGAAGCTTTCTTT.

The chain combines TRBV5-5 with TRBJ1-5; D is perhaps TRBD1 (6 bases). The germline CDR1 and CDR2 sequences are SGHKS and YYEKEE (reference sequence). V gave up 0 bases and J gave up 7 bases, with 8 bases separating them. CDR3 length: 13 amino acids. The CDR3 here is CASSLGGPQPQHF. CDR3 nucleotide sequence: TGTGCCAGCAGCTTGGGGGGGCCGCAGCCCCAGCATTTT.

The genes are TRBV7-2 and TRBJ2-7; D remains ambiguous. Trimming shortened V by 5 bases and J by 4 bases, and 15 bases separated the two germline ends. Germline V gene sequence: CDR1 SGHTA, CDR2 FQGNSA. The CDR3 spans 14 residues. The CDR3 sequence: CASSTRTGAYEQYF. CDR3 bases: TGTGCCAGCAGCACCCGGACGGGTGCGTACGAGCAGTACTTC.

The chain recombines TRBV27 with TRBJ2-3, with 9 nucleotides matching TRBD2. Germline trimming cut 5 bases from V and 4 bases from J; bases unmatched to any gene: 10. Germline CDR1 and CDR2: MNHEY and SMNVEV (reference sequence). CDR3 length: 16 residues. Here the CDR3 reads CASSQRTSETPDTQYF. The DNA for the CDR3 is TGTGCCAGCAGTCAAAGGACTAGCGAGACCCCAGATACGCAGTATTTT.

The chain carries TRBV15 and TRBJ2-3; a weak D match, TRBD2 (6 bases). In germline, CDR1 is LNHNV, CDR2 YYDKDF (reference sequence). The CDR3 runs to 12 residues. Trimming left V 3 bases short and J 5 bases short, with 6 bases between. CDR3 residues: CATSRGGDTQYF. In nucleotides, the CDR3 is TGTGCCACCAGCAGGGGGGGAGATACGCAGTATTTT.

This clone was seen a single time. The CDR3 here is CASSQDWGAYGYTF. DNA for the CDR3: TGTGCCAGCAGCCAAGATTGGGGGGCCTATGGCTACACCTTC. The chain recombines TRBV14 with TRBJ1-2, with a possible D match to TRBD1 (6 bases). Trimming took 0 bases from V and 4 from J, leaving 9 bases between them. The CDR3 loop spans 14 amino acids. The germline gives CDR1 SGHDN, CDR2 FVKESK.

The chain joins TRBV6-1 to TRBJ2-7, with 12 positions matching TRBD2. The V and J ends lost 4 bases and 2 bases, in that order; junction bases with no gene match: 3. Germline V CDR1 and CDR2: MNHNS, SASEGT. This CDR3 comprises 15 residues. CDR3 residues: CASSVLAGGTYEQYF. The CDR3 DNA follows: TGTGCCAGCAGTGTACTAGCGGGAGGAACCTACGAGCAGTACTTC.

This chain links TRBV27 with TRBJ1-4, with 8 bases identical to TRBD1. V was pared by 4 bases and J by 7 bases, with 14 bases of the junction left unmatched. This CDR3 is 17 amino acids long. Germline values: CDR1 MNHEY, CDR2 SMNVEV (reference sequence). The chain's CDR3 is CASSWRGQVHGFEKLFF. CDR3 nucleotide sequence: TGTGCCAGCAGTTGGAGGGGACAGGTTCACGGTTTTGAAAAACTGTTTTTT.